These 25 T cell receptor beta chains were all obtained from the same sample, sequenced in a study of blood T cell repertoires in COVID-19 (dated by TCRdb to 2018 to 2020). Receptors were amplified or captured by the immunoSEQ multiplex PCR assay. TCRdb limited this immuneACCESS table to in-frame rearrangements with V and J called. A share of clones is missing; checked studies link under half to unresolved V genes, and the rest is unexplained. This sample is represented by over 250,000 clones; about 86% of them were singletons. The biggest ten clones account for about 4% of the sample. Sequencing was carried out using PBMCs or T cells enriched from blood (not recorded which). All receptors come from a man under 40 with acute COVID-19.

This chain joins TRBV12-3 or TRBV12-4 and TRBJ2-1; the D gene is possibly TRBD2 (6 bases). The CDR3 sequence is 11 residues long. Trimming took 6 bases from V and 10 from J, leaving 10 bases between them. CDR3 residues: CASSLRGEQFF. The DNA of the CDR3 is TGTGCCAGCAGCCTCCGGGGGGAGCAGTTCTTC.

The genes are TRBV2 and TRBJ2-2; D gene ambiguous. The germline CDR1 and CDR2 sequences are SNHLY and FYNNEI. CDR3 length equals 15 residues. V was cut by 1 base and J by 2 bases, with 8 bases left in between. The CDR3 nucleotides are TGTGCCAGCAGTGAAGATCGAGTTAACACCGGGGAGCTGTTTTTT. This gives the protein CASSEDRVNTGELFF.

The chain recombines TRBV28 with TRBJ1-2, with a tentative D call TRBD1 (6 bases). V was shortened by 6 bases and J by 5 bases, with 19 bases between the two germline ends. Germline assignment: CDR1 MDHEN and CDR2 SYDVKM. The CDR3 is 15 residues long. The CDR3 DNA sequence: TGTGCCAGCAGGCGCCGGGGGGGCGCATCGTATGGCTACACCTTC. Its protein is CASRRRGGASYGYTF.

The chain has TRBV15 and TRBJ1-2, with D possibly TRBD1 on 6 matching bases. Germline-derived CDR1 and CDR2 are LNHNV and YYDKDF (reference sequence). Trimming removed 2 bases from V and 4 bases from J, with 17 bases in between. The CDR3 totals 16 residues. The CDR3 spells CATSRTDRTFSYGYTF. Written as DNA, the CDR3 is TGTGCCACCAGCAGAACCGACAGGACCTTTTCCTATGGCTACACCTTC.

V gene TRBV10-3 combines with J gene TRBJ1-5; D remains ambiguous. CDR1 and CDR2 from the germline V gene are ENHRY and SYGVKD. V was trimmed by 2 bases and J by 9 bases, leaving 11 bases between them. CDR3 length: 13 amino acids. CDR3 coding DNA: TGTGCCATCAGTGAGCTGGGTTGGGCGCCCCAGCATTTT. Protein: CAISELGWAPQHF.

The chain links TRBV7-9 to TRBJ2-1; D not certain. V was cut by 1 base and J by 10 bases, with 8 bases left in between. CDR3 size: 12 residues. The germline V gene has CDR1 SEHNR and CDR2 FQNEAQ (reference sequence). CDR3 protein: CASSLGFTEQFF. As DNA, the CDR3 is TGTGCCAGCAGCTTAGGTTTTACAGAGCAGTTCTTC.

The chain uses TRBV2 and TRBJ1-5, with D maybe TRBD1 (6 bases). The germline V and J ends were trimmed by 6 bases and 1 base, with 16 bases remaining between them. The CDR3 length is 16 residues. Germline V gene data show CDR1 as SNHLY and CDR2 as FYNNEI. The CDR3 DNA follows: TGTGCCAGCAGGGACAGAACCACCAGCAGCAATCAGCCCCAGCATTTT. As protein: CASRDRTTSSNQPQHF.

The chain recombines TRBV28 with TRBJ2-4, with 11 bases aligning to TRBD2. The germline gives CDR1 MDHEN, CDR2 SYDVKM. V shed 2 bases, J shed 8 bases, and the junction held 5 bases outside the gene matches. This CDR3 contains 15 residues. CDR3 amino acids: CASSLTSGGQDIQYF. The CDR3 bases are TGTGCCAGCAGTTTAACTAGCGGGGGCCAGGACATTCAGTACTTC. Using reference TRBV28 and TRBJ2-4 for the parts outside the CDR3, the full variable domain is DVKVTQSSRYLVKRTGEKVFLECVQDMDHENMFWYRQDPGLGLRLIYFSYDVKMKEKGDIPEGYSVSREKKERFSLILESASTNQTSMYLCASSLTSGGQDIQYFGAGTRLSVL.

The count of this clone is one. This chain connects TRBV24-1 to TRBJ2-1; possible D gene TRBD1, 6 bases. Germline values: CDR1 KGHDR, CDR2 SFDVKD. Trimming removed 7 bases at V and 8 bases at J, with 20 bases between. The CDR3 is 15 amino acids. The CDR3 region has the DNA TGTGCCACCAGGAGGGCGTCGCAGGGGTCGGATGAGCAGTTCTTC. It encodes CATRRASQGSDEQFF.

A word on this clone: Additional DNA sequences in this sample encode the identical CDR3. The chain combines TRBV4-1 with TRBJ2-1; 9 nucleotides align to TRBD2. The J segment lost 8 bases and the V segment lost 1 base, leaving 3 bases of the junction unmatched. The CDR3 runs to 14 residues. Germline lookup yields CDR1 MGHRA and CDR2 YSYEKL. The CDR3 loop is CASSQGGTSYEQFF. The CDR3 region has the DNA TGCGCCAGCAGCCAAGGGGGGACTAGCTATGAGCAGTTCTTC.

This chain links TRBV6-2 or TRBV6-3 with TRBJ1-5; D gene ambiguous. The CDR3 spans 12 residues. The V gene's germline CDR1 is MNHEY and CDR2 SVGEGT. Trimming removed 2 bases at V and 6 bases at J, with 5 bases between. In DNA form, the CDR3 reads TGTGCCAGCAGTTACCCAGTTCAGCCCCAGCATTTT. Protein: CASSYPVQPQHF.

Written as DNA, the CDR3 is TGTGCCAGCAGCTTGAAAGGACACCCCTACAATGAGCAGTTCTTC. Amino acid sequence: CASSLKGHPYNEQFF. The rearrangement links TRBV5-8 to TRBJ2-1, with a possible D match to TRBD1 (5 bases). Trimming removed 1 base from V and 2 bases from J, with 10 bases in between. Germline lookup yields CDR1 SGHTS and CDR2 YDEGEE. This CDR3 is built from 15 residues.

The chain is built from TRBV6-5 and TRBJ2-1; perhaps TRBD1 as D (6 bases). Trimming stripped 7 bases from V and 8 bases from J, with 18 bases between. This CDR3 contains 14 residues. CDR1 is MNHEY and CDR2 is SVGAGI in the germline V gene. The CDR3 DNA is TGTGCCAGCAATTATAGGTTTGGGGGCGATGAGCAGTTCTTC. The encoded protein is CASNYRFGGDEQFF.

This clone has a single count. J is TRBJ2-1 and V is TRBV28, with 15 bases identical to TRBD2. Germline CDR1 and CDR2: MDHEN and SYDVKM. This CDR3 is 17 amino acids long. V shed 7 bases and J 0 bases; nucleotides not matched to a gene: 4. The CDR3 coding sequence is TGTGCCAGCACCGGGACTAGCGGGAGGCCCTCCTACAATGAGCAGTTCTTC. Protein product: CASTGTSGRPSYNEQFF.

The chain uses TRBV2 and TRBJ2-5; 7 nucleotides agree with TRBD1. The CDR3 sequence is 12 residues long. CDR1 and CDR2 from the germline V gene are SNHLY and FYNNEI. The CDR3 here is CTTQGDRETQYF. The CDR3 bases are TGTACTACTCAGGGGGACAGAGAGACCCAGTACTTC. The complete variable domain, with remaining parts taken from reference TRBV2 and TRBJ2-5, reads EPEVTQTPSHQVTQMGQEVILRCVPISNHLYFYWYRQILGQKVEFLVSFYNNEISEKSEIFDDQFSVERPDGSNFTLKIRSTKLEDSAMYFCTTQGDRETQYFGPGTRLLVL.

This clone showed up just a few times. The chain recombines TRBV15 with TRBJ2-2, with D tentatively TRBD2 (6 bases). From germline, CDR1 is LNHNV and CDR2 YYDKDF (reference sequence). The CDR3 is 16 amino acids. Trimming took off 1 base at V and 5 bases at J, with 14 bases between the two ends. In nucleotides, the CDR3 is TGTGCCACCAGCAGAGCTGTGGAGGGGATTACCGGGGAGCTGTTTTTT. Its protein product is CATSRAVEGITGELFF.

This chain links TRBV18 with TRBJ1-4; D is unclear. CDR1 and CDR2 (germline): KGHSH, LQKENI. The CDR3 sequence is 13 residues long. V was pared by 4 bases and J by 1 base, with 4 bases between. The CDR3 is CASSLRTNEKLFF. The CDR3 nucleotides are TGTGCCAGCTCACTTCGAACTAATGAAAAACTGTTTTTT.

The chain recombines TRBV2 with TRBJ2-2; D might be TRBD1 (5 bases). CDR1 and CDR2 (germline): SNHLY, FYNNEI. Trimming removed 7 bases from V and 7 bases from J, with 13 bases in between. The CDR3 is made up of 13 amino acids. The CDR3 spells CASMTQGIGELFF. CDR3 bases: TGTGCCAGCATGACCCAGGGAATCGGGGAGCTGTTTTTT.

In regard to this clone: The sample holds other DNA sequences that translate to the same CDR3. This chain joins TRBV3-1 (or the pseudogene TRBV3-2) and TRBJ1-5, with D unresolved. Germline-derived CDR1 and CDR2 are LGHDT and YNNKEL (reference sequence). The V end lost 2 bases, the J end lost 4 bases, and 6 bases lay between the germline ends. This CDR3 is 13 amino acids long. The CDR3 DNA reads TGTGCCAGCAGCCAACGAGTGAATCAGCCCCAGCATTTT. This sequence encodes CASSQRVNQPQHF.

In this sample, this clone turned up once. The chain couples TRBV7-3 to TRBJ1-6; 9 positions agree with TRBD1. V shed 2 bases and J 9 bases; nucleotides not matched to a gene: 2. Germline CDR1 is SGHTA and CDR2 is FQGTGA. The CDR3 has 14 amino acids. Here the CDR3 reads CASSLGQGFSPLHF. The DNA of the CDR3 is TGTGCCAGCAGCTTAGGACAGGGGTTTTCACCCCTCCACTTT.

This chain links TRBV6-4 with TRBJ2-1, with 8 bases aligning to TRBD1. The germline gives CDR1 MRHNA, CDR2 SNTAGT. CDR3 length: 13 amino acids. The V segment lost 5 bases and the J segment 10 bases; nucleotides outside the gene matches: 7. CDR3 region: CASSSAGGWEQFF. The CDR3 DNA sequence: TGTGCCAGCAGTTCGGCAGGGGGCTGGGAGCAGTTCTTC.

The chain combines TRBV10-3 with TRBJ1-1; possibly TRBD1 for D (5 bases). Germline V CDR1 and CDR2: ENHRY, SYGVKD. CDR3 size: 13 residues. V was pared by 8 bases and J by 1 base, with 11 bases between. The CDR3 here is CAIGGTANTEAFF. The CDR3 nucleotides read TGTGCCATCGGGGGGACGGCGAACACTGAAGCTTTCTTT.

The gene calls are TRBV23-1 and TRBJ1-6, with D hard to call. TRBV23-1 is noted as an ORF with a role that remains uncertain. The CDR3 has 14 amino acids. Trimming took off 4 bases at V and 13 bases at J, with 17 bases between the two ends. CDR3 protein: CASSLIRRAGPLHF. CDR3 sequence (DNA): TGCGCCAGCAGTCTGATCCGGAGGGCGGGGCCCCTCCACTTT.

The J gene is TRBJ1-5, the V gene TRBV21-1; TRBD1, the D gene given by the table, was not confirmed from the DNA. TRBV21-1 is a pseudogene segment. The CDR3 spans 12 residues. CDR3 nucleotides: TGTGCCAGCAGGGTCTGGCCTCAGCCCCAGCATTTT. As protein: CASRVWPQPQHF.

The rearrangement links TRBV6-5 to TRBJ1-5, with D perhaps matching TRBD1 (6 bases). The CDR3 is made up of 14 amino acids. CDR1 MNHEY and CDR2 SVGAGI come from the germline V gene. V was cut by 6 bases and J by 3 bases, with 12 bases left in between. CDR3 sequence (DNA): TGTGCCAGCAGACTCGGACAGTTCAATCAGCCCCAGCATTTT. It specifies CASRLGQFNQPQHF.